This T cell receptor beta chain was sequenced for a study of identical twins. MiXCR, applied by TCRdb to the 5' RACE reads, yields one record per CDR3 protein. Of about 470,000 distinct CDR3 sequences in the sample, 20% to 25% were seen once. V was clipped by 6 bases and J by 5 bases; unmatched bases: 9. This CDR3 spans 15 amino acids. All donors were healthy, and all were Caucasian. Separately, the same data were catalogued under a study of T cells expressing NK-cell markers. As reported in that work: The sequencing cohort of eight donors included seven HCMV-seropositive individuals and one seronegative individual.

The source of this sequence is a woman younger than 30 in good health. The sample comprised CD4+ T cells sorted from blood. The V gene is TRBV12-3 or TRBV12-4, the J gene TRBJ2-1; 8 bases align to TRBD1. CDR3 residues: CASRKDRVRNNEQFF. The CDR3 DNA is TGTGCCAGCAGAAAGGACAGGGTGAGGAACAATGAGCAGTTCTTC.